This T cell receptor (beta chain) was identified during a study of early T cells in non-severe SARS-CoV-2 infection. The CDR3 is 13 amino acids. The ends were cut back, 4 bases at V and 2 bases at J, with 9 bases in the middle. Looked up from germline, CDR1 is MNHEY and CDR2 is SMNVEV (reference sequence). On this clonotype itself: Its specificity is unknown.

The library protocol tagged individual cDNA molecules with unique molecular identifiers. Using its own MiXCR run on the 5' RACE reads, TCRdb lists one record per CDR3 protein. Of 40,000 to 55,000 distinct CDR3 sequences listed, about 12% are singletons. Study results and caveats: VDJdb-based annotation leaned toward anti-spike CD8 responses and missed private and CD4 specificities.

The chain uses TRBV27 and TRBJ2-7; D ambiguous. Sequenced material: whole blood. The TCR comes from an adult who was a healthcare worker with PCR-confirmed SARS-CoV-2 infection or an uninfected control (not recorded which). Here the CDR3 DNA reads TGTGCCAGCAGTTCACTTCCCCCCTACGAGCAGTACTTC. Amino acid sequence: CASSSLPPYEQYF.